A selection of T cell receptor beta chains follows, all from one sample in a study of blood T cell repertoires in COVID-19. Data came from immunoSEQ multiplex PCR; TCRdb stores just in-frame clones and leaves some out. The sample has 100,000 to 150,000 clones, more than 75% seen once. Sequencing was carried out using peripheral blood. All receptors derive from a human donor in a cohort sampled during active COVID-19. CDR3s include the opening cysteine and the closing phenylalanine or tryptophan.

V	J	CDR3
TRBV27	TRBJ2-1	CASSSSGTYSYNEQFF
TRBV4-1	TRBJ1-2	CASSQEPGRDYGYTF
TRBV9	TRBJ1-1	CASSVDGPEAFF
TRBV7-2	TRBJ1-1	CASRLTPNTEAFF
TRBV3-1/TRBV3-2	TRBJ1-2	CASSQTTGVGGGSYGYTF
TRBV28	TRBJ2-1	CASRGGSEPYNEQFF
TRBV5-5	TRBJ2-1	CASSLVVNNEQFF
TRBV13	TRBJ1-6	CASSRQGRNSPLHF
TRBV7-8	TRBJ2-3	CASSISGRADTQYF
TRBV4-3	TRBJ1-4	CASSQDRGSEKLFF
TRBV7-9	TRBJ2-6	CASSDQGPGANVLTF
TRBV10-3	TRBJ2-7	CAISGPGQGAPEQYF
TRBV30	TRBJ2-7	CAWSLRQLYGLGNYEQYF
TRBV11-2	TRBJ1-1	CASSPLRGGTEAFF
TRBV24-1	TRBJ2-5	CATRGGGQETQYF
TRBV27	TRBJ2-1	CASSLRGTSDSYNEQFF